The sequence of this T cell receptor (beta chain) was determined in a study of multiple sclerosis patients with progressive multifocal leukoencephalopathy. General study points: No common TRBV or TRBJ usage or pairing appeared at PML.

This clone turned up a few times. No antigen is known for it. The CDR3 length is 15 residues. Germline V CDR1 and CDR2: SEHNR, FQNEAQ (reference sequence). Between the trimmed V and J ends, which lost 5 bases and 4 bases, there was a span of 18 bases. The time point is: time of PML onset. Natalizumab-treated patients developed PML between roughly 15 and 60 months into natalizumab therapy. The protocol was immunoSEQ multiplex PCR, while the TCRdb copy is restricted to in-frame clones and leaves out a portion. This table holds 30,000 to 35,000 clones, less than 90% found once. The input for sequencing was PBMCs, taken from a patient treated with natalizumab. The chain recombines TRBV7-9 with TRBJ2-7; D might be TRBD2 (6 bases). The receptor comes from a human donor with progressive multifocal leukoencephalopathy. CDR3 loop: CASSPLARASYEQYF. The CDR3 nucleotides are TGTGCCAGCAGCCCACTAGCCCGGGCCTCTTACGAGCAGTACTTC.